Sequencing of this T cell receptor beta chain was carried out in a study of post-analysis software for immune sequencing data. Study overall: Progressive-relapsing, secondary progressive and relapsing-remitting multiple sclerosis were among the disease courses included. Whole-study findings and limits: Multiple sclerosis patients had significantly lower normalized Chao1 diversity than controls. A handful of TRBV segments were more frequent in patients than controls; TRBV5-6, TRBV5-1 and TRBV20-1 belonged to this group. Batch-matched samples strongly co-clustered by F measure.

Germline V CDR1 and CDR2: DFQATT, SNEGSKA (reference sequence). The CDR3 runs 14 residues. Unique molecular identifiers were built into the TCR beta cDNA libraries. Starting from about 0.98 to 11 million T cells, the study yielded approximately 460,000 cDNA molecules. In TCRdb, the PCR reads were re-called with MiXCR into one record per CDR3 protein. The data contain around 440,000 distinct CDR3 sequences, roughly 45% of them seen just once; the ten biggest clones take up 9.5% to 13%. In regard to this clonotype: Its matching antigen is unknown. One end of the junction varies from germline; a read error may be responsible.

This chain connects TRBV20-1 to TRBJ2-2; possibly TRBD2 for D (5 bases). The source of this sequence is a girl between 5 and 17 years old with multiple sclerosis. Sequenced input: blood. CDR3 DNA sequence: TGCAGCACCCTAGGGCCGCCGAACACCGGGGAGCGGTTTTTT. It translates to CSTLGPPNTGERFF.